These 10 T cell receptor beta chains originate from one sample sequenced in a study of shared clonotypes between healthy human individuals. Sequenced by immunoSEQ multiplex PCR; TCRdb stores in-frame clones only, minus some. The sample carries roughly 1 million clones, about 80% recorded once. Input material: memory CD4+ T cells from PBMCs. The subset denotes: CD45RA-negative fraction. These receptors came from a man younger than 35 in good health. Some clones in this sample may be carry-over from other donors' samples.

The chain links TRBV5-1 to TRBJ2-1, with D tentatively TRBD1 (5 bases). The CDR3 consists of 15 residues. Germline assignment: CDR1 SGHRS and CDR2 YFSETQ. The ends were cut back, 0 bases at V and 3 bases at J, with 10 bases in the middle. The CDR3 coding sequence is TGCGCCAGCAGCTTGGTGCAAGGGGTCTACAATGAGCAGTTCTTC. This encodes CASSLVQGVYNEQFF.

J is TRBJ2-2 and V is TRBV7-2; D tentatively reads TRBD1 or TRBD2 (5 bases each). Looked up from germline, CDR1 is SGHTA and CDR2 is FQGNSA. The CDR3 runs 14 residues. V was trimmed by 8 bases and J by 0 bases, leaving 10 bases between them. The CDR3 sequence: CASFRGPNTGELFF. The CDR3 coding sequence is TGTGCCAGCTTTCGGGGCCCGAACACCGGGGAGCTGTTTTTT.

The rearrangement joins TRBV7-2 to TRBJ2-7; TRBD2 agrees at 10 bases. This CDR3 is 14 amino acids long. Trimming cost V 2 bases and J 6 bases; bases outside gene matches: 4. Germline V lookup: CDR1 SGHTA, CDR2 FQGNSA. CDR3 sequence (DNA): TGTGCCAGCAGCTTATTGAGCGGGAGGGGCGAGCAGTACTTC. It translates to CASSLLSGRGEQYF.

The rearrangement uses TRBV10-3 and TRBJ2-7; 12 positions match TRBD2. The CDR3 length is 15 residues. The ends lost 6 bases at V and 3 bases at J; junction bases unmatched: 6. Per germline, CDR1 ENHRY and CDR2 SYGVKD. CDR3 residues: CAISDSTSGSYEQYF. The CDR3, as DNA: TGTGCCATCAGCGACTCGACTAGCGGGAGCTACGAGCAGTACTTC.

This clone occurred once. The chain employs TRBV21-1 and TRBJ1-1; the DNA was not compared with TRBD1, the D call given in the table. TRBV21-1 has pseudogene status. This CDR3 contains 14 residues. The DNA of the CDR3 is TGTGCCAGCAGCAGTCAGGGAATGAACACTGAAGCTTTCTTT. Its translation: CASSSQGMNTEAFF.

This clone appeared once. The rearrangement joins TRBV28 to TRBJ2-7; possibly TRBD1 for D (6 bases). V dropped 7 bases and J dropped 5 bases, with 18 bases sitting between them. This CDR3 region has 14 residues. Germline V gives CDR1 MDHEN, CDR2 SYDVKM. CDR3 DNA: TGTGCCAGCACCCCCGGACAGTTTCTCGACGAGCAGTACTTC. Translating it yields CASTPGQFLDEQYF.

V usage is TRBV5-6 and J usage is TRBJ2-7, with D tentatively TRBD1 (5 bases). The CDR3 covers 14 residues. CDR1 SGHDT and CDR2 YYEEEE come from the germline V gene. V lost 1 base, J lost 7 bases, and 15 bases lay in between. The CDR3 bases are TGTGCCAGCAGCTTGCAGGGCCTCCGTGGGGAGCAGTACTTC. This gives the protein CASSLQGLRGEQYF.

The chain uses TRBV27 and TRBJ1-2, with TRBD1 identical over 9 bases. The germline gives CDR1 MNHEY, CDR2 SMNVEV (reference sequence). Unmatched junction bases numbered 7, after V lost 5 bases and J lost 0 bases. The CDR3 totals 16 residues. CDR3 nucleotides: TGTGCCAGCAGTACCCGGACAGGGGAAACTAACTATGGCTACACCTTC. It encodes CASSTRTGETNYGYTF.

The chain employs TRBV10-2 and TRBJ2-3; 11 bases are a match to TRBD2. V dropped 2 bases and J dropped 3; count of bases not matched to a gene: 7. CDR1 and CDR2 from the germline V gene are WSHSY and SAAADI. The CDR3 spans 17 residues. The CDR3 loop is CASSERSSGGSTDTQYF. CDR3 nucleotides: TGCGCCAGCAGTGAGCGGTCTAGCGGGGGGTCAACAGATACGCAGTATTTT.

J is TRBJ2-2 and V is TRBV5-4, with 7 bases matching TRBD2. Trimming removed 0 bases from V and 3 bases from J; junction bases left unmatched: 8. Germline-derived CDR1 and CDR2 are SGHNT and YYREEE (reference sequence). The CDR3 consists of 17 residues. As DNA, the CDR3 is TGTGCCAGCAGCTTGGGACTGGCGGGAGCGTACACCGGGGAGCTGTTTTTT. It encodes CASSLGLAGAYTGELFF.